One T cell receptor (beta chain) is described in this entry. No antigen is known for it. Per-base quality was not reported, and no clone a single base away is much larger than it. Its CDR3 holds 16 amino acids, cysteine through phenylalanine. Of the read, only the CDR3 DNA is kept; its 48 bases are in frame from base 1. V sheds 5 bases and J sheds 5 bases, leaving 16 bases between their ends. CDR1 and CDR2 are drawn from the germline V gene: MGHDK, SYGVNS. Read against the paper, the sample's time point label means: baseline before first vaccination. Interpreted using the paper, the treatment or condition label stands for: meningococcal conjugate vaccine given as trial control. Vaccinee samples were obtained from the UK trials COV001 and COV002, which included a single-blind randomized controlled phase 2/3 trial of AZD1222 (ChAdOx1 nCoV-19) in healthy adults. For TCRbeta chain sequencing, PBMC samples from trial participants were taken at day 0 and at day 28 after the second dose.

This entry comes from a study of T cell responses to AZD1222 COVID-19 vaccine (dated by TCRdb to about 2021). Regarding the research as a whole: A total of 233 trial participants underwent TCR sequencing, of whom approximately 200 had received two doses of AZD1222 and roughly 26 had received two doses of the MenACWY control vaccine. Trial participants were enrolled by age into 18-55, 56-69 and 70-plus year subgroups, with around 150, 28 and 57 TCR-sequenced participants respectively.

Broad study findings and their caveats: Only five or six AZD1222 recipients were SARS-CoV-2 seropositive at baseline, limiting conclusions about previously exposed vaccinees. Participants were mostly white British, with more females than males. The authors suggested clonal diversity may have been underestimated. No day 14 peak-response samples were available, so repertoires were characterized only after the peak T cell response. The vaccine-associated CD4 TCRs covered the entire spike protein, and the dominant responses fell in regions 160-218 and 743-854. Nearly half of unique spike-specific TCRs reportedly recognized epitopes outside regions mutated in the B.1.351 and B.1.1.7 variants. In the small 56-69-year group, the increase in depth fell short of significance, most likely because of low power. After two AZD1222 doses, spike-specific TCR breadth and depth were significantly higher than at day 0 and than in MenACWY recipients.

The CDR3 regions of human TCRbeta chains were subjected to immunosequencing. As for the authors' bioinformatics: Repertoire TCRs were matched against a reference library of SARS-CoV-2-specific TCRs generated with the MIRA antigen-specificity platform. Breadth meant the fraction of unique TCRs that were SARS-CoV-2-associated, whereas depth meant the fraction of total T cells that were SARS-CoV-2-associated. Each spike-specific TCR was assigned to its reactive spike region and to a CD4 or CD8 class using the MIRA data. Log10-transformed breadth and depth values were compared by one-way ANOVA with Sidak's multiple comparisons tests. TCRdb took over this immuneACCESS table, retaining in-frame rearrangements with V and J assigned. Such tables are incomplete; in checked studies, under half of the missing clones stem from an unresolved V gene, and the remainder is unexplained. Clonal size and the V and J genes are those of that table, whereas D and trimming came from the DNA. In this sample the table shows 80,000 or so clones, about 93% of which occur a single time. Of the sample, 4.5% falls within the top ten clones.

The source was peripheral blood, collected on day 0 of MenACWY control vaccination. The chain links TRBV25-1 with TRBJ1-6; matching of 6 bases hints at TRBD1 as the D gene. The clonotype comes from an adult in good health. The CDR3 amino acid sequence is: CASSPEGDTNNSPLHF. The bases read TGTGCCAGCAGTCCCGAGGGGGATACTAATAATTCACCCCTCCACTTT.